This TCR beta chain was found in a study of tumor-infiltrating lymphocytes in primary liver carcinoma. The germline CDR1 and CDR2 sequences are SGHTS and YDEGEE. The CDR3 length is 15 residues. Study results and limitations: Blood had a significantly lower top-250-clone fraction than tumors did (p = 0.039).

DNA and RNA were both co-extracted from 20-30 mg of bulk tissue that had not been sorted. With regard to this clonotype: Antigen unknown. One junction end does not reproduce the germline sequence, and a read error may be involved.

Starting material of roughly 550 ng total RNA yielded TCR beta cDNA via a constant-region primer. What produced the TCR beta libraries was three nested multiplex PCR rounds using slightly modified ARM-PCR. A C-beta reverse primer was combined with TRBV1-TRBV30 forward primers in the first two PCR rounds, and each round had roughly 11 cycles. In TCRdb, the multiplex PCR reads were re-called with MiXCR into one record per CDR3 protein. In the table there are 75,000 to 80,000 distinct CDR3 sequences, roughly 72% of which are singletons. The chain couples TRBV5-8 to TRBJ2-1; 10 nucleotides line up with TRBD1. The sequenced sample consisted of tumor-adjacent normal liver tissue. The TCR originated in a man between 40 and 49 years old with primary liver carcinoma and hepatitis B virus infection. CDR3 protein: CAISLGGQGTNEQFF. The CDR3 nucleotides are TGTGCCATCAGCCTCGGGGGACAGGGGACAAATGAGCAGTTCTTC.